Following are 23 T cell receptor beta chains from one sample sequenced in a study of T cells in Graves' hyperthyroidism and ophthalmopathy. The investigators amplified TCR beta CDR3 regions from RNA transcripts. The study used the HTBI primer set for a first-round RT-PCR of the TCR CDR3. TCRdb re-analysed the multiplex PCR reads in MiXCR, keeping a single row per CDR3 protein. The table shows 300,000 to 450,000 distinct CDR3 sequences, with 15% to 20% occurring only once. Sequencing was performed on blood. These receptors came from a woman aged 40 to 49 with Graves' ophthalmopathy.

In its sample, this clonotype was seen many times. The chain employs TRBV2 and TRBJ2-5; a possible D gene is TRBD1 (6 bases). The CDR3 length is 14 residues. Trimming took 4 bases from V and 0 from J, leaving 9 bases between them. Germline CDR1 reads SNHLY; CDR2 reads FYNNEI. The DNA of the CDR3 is TGTGCCAGCAGTGTGACAGGTGACCAAGAGACCCAGTACTTC. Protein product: CASSVTGDQETQYF.

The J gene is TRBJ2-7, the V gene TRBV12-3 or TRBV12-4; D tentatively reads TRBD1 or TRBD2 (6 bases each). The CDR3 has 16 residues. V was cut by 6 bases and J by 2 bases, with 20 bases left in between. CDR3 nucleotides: TGTGCCAGCAGACAGTTTACAGGGCGCGGGACCTACGAGCAGTACTTC. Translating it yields CASRQFTGRGTYEQYF.

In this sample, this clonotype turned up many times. The CDR3 is CASRSSLEQFF. CDR3 sequence (DNA): TGTGCCAGCCGTAGTAGCCTTGAGCAGTTCTTC. This chain links TRBV2 with TRBJ2-1; D remains ambiguous. Germline lookup yields CDR1 SNHLY and CDR2 FYNNEI. The germline V and J ends were trimmed by 8 bases and 9 bases, with 11 bases remaining between them. CDR3 length equals 11 residues. The full variable domain, its missing parts supplied by reference TRBV2 and TRBJ2-1, is EPEVTQTPSHQVTQMGQEVILRCVPISNHLYFYWYRQILGQKVEFLVSFYNNEISEKSEIFDDQFSVERPDGSNFTLKIRSTKLEDSAMYFCASRSSLEQFFGPGTRLTVL.

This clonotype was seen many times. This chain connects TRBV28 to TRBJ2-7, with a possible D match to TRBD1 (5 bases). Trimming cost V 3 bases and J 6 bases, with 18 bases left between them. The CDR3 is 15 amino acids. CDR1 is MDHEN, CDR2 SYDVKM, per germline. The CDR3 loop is CASSLPGPGRSEQYF. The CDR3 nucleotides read TGTGCCAGCAGTTTGCCAGGTCCAGGGCGGTCCGAGCAGTACTTC.

The CDR3 nucleotides read TGTGCCAGCAGAGGAAGGGTCGGCTCTAACTATGGCTACACCTTC. It yields the protein CASRGRVGSNYGYTF. This rearrangement joins TRBV12-3 or TRBV12-4 to TRBJ1-2; no clear D gene. V was pared by 6 bases and J by 0 bases, with 14 bases between. The CDR3 spans 15 residues.

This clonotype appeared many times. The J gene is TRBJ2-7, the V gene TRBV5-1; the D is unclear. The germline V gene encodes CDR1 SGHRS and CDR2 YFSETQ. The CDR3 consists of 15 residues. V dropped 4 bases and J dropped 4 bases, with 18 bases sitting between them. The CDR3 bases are TGCGCCAGCAGCGCTATCATTGGCTGGCAATACGAGCAGTACTTC. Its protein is CASSAIIGWQYEQYF. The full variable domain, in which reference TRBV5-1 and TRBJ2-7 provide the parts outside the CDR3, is KAGVTQTPRYLIKTRGQQVTLSCSPISGHRSVSWYQQTPGQGLQFLFEYFSETQRNKGNFPGRFSGRQFSNSRSEMNVSTLELGDSALYLCASSAIIGWQYEQYFGPGTRLTVT.

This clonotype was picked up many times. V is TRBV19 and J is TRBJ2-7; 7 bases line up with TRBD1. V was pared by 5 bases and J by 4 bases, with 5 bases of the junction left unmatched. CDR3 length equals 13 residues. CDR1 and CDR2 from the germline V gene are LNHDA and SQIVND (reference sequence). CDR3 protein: CASSYRGLYEQYF. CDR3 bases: TGTGCCAGTAGTTACAGGGGATTATACGAGCAGTACTTC.

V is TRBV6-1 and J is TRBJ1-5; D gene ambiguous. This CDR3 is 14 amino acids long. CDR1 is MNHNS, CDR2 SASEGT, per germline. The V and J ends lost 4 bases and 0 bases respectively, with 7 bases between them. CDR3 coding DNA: TGTGCCAGCAGTGGGTCCTATAGCAATCAGCCCCAGCATTTT. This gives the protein CASSGSYSNQPQHF.

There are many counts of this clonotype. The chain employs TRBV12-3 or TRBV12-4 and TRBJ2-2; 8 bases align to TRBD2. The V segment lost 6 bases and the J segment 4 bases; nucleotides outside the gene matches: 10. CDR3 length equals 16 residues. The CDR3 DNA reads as TGTGCCAGCAGCCACCCCCGACGGGAGGGCACCGGGGAGCTGTTTTTT. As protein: CASSHPRREGTGELFF.

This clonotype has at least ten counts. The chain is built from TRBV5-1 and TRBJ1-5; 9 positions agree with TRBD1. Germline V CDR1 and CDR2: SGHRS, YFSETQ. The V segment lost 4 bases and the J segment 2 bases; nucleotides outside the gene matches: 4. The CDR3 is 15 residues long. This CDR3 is CASSRTGEGNQPQHF. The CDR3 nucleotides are TGCGCCAGCAGCCGGACAGGGGAGGGCAATCAGCCCCAGCATTTT.

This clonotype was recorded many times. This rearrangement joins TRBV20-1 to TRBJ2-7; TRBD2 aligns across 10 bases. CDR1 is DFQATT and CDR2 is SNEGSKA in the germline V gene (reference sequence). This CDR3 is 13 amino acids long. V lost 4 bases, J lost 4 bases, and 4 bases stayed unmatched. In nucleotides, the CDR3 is TGCAGTGCTACCGGGACTAGCGTATACGAGCAGTACTTC. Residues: CSATGTSVYEQYF.

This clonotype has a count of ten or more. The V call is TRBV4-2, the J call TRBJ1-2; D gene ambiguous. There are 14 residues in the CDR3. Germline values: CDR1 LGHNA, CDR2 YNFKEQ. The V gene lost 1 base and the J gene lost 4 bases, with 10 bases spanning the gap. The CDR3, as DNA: TGTGCCAGCAGCCAAGGGGGTGCAATCTATGGCTACACCTTC. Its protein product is CASSQGGAIYGYTF.

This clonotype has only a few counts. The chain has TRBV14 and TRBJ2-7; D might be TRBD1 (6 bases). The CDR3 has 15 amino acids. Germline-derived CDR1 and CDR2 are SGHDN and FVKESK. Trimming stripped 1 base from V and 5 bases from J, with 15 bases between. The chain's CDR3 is CASSQGAGAVNEQYF. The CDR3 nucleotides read TGTGCCAGCAGCCAAGGGGCAGGGGCGGTGAACGAGCAGTACTTC.

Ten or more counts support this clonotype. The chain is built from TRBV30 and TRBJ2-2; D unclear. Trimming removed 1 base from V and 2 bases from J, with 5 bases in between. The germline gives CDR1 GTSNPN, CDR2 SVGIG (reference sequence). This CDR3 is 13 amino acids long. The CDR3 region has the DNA TGTGCCTGGAGTGAAATAAACACCGGGGAGCTGTTTTTT. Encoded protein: CAWSEINTGELFF.

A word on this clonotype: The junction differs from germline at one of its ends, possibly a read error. CDR3 nucleotide sequence: TGTGCCTGTAGTCGGTACAGGGAAGGTTTGGTAGCCAAAAACATTCAGTACTTC. Encoded protein: CACSRYREGLVAKNIQYF. This chain uses TRBV19 with TRBJ2-4, with D maybe TRBD1 (6 bases). Germline V gene sequence: CDR1 LNHDA, CDR2 SQIVND (reference sequence). The CDR3 extends over 18 amino acids.

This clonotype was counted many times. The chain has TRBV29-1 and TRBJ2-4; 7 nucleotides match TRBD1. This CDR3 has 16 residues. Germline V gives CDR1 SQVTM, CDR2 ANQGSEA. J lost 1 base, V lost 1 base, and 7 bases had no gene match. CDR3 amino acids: CSVEVGGHGAKNIQYF. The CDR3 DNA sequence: TGCAGCGTTGAAGTAGGGGGCCATGGGGCCAAAAACATTCAGTACTTC.

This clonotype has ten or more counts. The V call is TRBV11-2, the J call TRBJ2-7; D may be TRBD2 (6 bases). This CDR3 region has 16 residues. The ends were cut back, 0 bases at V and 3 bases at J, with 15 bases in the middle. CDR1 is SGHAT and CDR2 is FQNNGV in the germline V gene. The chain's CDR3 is CASSLEGRTKLYEQYF. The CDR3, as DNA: TGTGCCAGCAGCTTAGAGGGGCGGACTAAGCTCTACGAGCAGTACTTC.

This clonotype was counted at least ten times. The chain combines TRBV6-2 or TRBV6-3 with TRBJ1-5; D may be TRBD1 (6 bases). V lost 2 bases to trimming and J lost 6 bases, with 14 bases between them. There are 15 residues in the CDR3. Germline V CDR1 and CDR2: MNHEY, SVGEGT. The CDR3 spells CASSYERGEVQPQHF. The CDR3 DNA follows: TGTGCCAGCAGTTACGAGAGGGGGGAGGTTCAGCCCCAGCATTTT.

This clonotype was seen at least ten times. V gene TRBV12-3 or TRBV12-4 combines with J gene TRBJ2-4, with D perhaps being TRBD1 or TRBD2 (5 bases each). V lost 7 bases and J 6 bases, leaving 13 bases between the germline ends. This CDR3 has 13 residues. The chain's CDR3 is CASIPGPINIQYF. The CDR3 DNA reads TGTGCCAGCATCCCGGGACCTATAAACATTCAGTACTTC.

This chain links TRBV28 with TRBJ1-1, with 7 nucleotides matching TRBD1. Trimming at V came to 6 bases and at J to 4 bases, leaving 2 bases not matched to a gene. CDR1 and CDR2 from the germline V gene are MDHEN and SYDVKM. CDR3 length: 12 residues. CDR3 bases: TGTGCCAGCAGGGGACAGACCACTGAAGCTTTCTTT. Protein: CASRGQTTEAFF.

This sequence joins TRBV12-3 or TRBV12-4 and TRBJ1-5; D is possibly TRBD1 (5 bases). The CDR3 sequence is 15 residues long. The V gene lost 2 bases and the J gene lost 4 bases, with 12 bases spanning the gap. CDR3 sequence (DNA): TGTGCCAGCAGTTTACGGCAGGGAACGAATCAGCCCCAGCATTTT. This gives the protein CASSLRQGTNQPQHF.

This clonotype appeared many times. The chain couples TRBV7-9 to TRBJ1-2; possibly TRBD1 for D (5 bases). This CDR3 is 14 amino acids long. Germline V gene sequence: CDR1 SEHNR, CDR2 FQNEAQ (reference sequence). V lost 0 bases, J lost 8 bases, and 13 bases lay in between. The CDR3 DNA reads TGTGCCAGCAGCTTAGCCGGGGCCCCGGAGGGCTACACCTTC. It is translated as CASSLAGAPEGYTF.

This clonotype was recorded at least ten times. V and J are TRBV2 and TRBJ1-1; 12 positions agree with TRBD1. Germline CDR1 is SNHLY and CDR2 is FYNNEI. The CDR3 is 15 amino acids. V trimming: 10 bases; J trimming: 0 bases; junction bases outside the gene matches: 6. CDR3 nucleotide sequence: TGTGCCACGGGACAGGGGGCGTTTATGAACACTGAAGCTTTCTTT. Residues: CATGQGAFMNTEAFF.